One sample yielded the 2 T cell receptor beta chains listed below, sequenced in a study of identifying expanded T cells in peripheral blood. The repertoire was sequenced with immunoSEQ multiplex PCR; TCRdb's copy has only in-frame clones and lacks some. The sample records 70,000 to 100,000 clones, 88% being singletons. What was sequenced was blood. These receptors were obtained from a person between 18 and 70 years old in good health.

The chain uses TRBV19 and TRBJ1-2; D is possibly TRBD1 (6 bases). Germline V CDR1 and CDR2: LNHDA, SQIVND (reference sequence). Trimming removed 7 bases from V and 7 bases from J, with 19 bases in between. The CDR3 runs to 14 residues. The CDR3 DNA reads TGTGCCAGTAAGCCACCAGGGGAGGGGAGTGGCTACACCTTC. Translating it yields CASKPPGEGSGYTF.

The rearrangement links TRBV2 to TRBJ1-2; TRBD1 matches at 7 bases. CDR3 length: 14 residues. Trimming at V came to 6 bases and at J to 1 base, leaving 5 bases not matched to a gene. Germline V gives CDR1 SNHLY, CDR2 FYNNEI. CDR3 DNA sequence: TGTGCCAGCAGAGGGGGCAGACTTAACTATGGCTACACCTTC. This translates into CASRGGRLNYGYTF.